This TCR beta chain was recorded in a study of early T cells in non-severe SARS-CoV-2 infection. Study information: Alpha and beta chains were unpaired, from unsorted whole-blood bulk RNA. Study-wide results and limits: Clonotype matching in VDJdb favored anti-spike CD8 responses and did not capture private and CD4 specificities.

Individual cDNA molecules each received unique molecular identifiers attached to them. Using its own MiXCR run on the 5' RACE reads, TCRdb lists one record per CDR3 protein. The table shows around 59,000 distinct CDR3 sequences, with about an eighth occurring only once. In regard to this clonotype: Its target is unknown.

CDR3 length: 15 amino acids. Trimming stripped 5 bases from V and 0 bases from J, with 11 bases between. CDR1 and CDR2 (germline): SGHTA, FQGNSA. The TCR sequence derives from an adult who was a healthcare worker with PCR-confirmed SARS-CoV-2 infection or an uninfected control (not recorded which). Sequencing was done on a sample of whole blood. This sequence joins TRBV7-2 and TRBJ1-5; D unclear. The CDR3 here is CASSPKKYSNQPQHF. Written as DNA, the CDR3 is TGTGCCAGCAGCCCGAAAAAGTATAGCAATCAGCCCCAGCATTTT.